This T cell receptor beta chain was sequenced during a study of shared clonotypes between healthy human individuals. Background on the study: Ranging from 18 to 49 in age, donors were a couple of women and a few men.

Looked up from germline, CDR1 is SGHDN and CDR2 is FVKESK. The CDR3 has 17 residues. J gave up 1 base and V 4 bases, and 8 bases lay outside the gene matches. Only in-frame clones appear in the TCRdb table, and some are missing; sequencing was by immunoSEQ multiplex PCR. The profile shows some 1,100,000 clones, around 78% of them singletons. Sequencing was performed on memory CD4+ T cells from PBMCs. Subset described: CD45RA-negative fraction. This receptor was identified in a man aged 18 to 35 in good health. Some clones in this sample may be carry-over from other donors' samples. The chain uses TRBV14 and TRBJ2-2, with 8 bases lining up with TRBD1. In DNA, the CDR3 is TGTGCCAGCAGCCCCCTAAGAGGACAGGGGAACACCGGGGAGCTGTTTTTT. Protein: CASSPLRGQGNTGELFF.